This T cell receptor (beta chain) was identified in a study of blood T cell repertoires in COVID-19. From germline, CDR1 is MNHNS and CDR2 SASEGT. CDR3 length equals 14 residues. Trimming took 6 bases from V and 3 from J, leaving 12 bases between them. It was during active infection that Seattle patients were enrolled and then longitudinally followed. In the authors' workflow: Nucleated cell counts were estimated from reference gene primer amplification. Sequencing was performed with immunoSEQ multiplex PCR; in TCRdb, only in-frame clones are kept and a portion is missing. That table furnishes V, J and clone size, whereas the DNA furnished D and trimming. The sample lists around 200,000 clones; around 84% were seen once.

Specimen: peripheral blood. This chain uses TRBV6-1 with TRBJ1-5; TRBD1 is a possible D gene (5 bases). The sequence came from a woman in her 70s with COVID-19, enrolled during active disease. The CDR3 sequence is CASSLLGHNQPQHF. CDR3 DNA sequence: TGTGCCAGCAGCTTACTCGGACACAATCAGCCCCAGCATTTT.